This T cell receptor beta chain came from a study of shared clonotypes between healthy human individuals. V lost 3 bases and J 0 bases, leaving 8 bases between the germline ends. CDR3 length equals 15 residues. Germline CDR1 and CDR2: KGHSH and LQKENI. The repertoire was sequenced with immunoSEQ multiplex PCR; TCRdb's copy has only in-frame clones and lacks some. Seen here are some 900,000 clones, around 80% observed once, and the top ten hold approximately 1.5%. The donors, healthy adults who were HIV-negative, had experienced no recent acute infections or vaccinations. Both subsets, CD45RA+ naive and CD45RA-negative memory, were split from the CD4+ cells. In this sample, this clone turned up a few times.

The sample consisted of memory CD4+ T cells sorted from blood. Indicated subset: CD45RA-negative fraction. This clonotype was sampled from a young man in good health. This chain links TRBV18 with TRBJ1-4, with D perhaps TRBD1 (6 bases). Here the CDR3 reads CASSPGTSTNEKLFF. CDR3 sequence (DNA): TGTGCCAGCTCACCCGGGACATCAACTAATGAAAAACTGTTTTTT.